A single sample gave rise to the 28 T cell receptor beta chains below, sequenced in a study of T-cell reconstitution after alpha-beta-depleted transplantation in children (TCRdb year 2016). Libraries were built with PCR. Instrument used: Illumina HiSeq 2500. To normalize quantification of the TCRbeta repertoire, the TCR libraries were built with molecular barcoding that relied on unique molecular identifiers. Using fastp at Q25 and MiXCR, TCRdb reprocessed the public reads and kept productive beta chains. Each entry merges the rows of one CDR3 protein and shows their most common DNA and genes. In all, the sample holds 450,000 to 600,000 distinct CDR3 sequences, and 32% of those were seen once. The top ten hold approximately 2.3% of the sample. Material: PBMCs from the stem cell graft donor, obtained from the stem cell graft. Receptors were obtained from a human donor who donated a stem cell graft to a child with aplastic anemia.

CDR3 in DNA: TGCAGTGCTAGAGAGTATGCTAGCGGGGGCGCAGATACGCAGTATTTT. Translating it yields CSAREYASGGADTQYF. The chain uses TRBV20-1 and TRBJ2-3; the match to TRBD2 covers 10 bases. Per germline, CDR1 DFQATT and CDR2 SNEGSKA (reference sequence). This CDR3 is 16 amino acids long. J lost 4 bases, V lost 0 bases, and 7 bases had no gene match.

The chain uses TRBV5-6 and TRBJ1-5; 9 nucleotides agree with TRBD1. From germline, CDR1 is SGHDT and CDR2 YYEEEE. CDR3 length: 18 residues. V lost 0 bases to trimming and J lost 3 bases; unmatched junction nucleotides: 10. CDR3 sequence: CASSLGGNRGLFNQPQHF. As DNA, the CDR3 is TGTGCCAGCAGCTTGGGCGGAAACAGGGGGCTCTTCAATCAGCCCCAGCATTTT. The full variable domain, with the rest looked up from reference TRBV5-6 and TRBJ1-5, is DAGVTQSPTHLIKTRGQQVTLRCSPKSGHDTVSWYQQALGQGPQFIFQYYEEEERQRGNFPDRFSGHQFPNYSSELNVNALLLGDSALYLCASSLGGNRGLFNQPQHFGDGTRLSIL.

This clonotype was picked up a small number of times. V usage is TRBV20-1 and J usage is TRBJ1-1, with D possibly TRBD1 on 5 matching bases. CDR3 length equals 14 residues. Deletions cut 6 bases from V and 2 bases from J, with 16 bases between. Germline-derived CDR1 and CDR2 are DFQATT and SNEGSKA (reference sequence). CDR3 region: CSARDGGENTEAFF. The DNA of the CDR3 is TGCAGTGCCCGGGACGGGGGGGAAAACACTGAAGCTTTCTTT.

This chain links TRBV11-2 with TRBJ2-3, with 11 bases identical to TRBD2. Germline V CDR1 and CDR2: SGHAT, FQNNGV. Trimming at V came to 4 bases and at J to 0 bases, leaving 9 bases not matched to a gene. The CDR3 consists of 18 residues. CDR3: CASSSPPRLAGSTDTQYF. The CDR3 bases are TGTGCCAGCAGCTCACCTCCCCGACTAGCGGGAAGCACAGATACGCAGTATTTT.

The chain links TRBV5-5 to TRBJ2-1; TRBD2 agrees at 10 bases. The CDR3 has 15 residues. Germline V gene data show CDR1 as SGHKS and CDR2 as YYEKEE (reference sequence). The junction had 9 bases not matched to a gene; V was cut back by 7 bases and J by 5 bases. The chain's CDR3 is CASGRTSGYNNEQFF. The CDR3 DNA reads TGTGCCAGCGGACGGACTAGCGGATACAACAATGAGCAGTTCTTC. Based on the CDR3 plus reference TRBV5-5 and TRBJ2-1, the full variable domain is DAGVTQSPTHLIKTRGQQVTLRCSPISGHKSVSWYQQVLGQGPQFIFQYYEKEERGRGNFPDRFSARQFPNYSSELNVNALLLGDSALYLCASGRTSGYNNEQFFGPGTRLTVL.

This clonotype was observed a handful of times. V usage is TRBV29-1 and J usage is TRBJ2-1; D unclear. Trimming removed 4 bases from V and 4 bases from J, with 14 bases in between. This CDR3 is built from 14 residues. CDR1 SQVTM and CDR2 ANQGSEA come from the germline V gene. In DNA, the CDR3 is TGCAGCGTTGCTGACCGCGGTGAATACAATGAGCAGTTCTTC. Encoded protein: CSVADRGEYNEQFF.

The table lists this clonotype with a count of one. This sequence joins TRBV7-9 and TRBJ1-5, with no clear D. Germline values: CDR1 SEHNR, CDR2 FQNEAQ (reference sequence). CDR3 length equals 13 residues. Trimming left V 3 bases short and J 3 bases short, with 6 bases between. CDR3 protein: CASSFGDNQPQHF. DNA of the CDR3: TGTGCCAGCAGCTTTGGAGACAATCAGCCCCAGCATTTT.

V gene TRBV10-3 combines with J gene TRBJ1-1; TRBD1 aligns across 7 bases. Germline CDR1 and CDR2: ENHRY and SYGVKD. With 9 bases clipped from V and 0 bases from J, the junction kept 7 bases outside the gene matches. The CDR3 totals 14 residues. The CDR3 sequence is CAIAGTAMNTEAFF. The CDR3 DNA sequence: TGTGCCATAGCCGGGACAGCTATGAACACTGAAGCTTTCTTT.

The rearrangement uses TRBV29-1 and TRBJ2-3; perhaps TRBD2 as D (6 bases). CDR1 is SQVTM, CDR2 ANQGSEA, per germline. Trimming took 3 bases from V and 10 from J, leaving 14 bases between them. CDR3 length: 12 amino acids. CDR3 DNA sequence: TGCAGCGTTGAGCGGGGTAAGGGTGCGCAGTATTTT. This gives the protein CSVERGKGAQYF.

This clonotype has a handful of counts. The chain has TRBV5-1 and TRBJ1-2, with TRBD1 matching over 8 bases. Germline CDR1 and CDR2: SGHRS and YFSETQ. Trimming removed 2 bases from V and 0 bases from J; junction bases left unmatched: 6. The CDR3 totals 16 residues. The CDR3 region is CASSLTPGGSNYGYTF. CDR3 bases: TGCGCCAGCAGCTTAACCCCAGGGGGCTCTAACTATGGCTACACCTTC. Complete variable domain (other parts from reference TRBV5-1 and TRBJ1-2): KAGVTQTPRYLIKTRGQQVTLSCSPISGHRSVSWYQQTPGQGLQFLFEYFSETQRNKGNFPGRFSGRQFSNSRSEMNVSTLELGDSALYLCASSLTPGGSNYGYTFGSGTRLTVV.

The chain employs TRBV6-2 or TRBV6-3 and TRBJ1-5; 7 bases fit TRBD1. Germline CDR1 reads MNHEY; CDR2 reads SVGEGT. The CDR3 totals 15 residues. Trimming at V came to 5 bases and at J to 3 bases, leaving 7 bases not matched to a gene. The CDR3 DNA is TGTGCCAGCAGTCCAACGGACAGGCACAATCAGCCCCAGCATTTT. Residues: CASSPTDRHNQPQHF.

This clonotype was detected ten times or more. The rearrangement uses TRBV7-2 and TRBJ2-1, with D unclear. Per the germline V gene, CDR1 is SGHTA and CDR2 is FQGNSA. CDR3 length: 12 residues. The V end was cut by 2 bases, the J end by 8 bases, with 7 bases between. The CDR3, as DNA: TGTGCCAGCAGCTTAACCGGATATGAGCAGTTCTTC. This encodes CASSLTGYEQFF.

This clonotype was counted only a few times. CDR3 protein: CSVGPLGDLYEQYF. The CDR3 nucleotides read TGCAGCGTGGGCCCCTTGGGGGACCTGTACGAGCAGTACTTC. V and J are TRBV29-1 and TRBJ2-7; perhaps D is TRBD1 or TRBD2 (5 bases each). The CDR3 is 14 residues long. V was cut by 6 bases and J by 4 bases, with 19 bases left in between. The V gene's germline CDR1 is SQVTM and CDR2 ANQGSEA.

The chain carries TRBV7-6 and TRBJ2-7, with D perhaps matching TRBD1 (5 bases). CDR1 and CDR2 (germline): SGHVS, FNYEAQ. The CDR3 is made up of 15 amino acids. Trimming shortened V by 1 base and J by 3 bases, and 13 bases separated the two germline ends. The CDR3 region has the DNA TGTGCCAGCAGCTTAGAGGGTCCAGGGATCTACGAGCAGTACTTC. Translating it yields CASSLEGPGIYEQYF. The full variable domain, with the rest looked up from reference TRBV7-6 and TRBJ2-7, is GAGVSQSPRYKVTKRGQDVALRCDPISGHVSLYWYRQALGQGPEFLTYFNYEAQQDKSGLPNDRFSAERPEGSISTLTIQRTEQRDSAMYRCASSLEGPGIYEQYFGPGTRLTVT.

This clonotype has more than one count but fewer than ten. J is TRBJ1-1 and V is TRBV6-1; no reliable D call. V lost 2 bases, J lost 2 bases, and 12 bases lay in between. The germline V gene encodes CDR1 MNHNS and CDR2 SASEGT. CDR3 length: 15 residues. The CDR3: CASSERFWANTEAFF. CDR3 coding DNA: TGTGCCAGCAGTGAAAGGTTTTGGGCAAACACTGAAGCTTTCTTT.

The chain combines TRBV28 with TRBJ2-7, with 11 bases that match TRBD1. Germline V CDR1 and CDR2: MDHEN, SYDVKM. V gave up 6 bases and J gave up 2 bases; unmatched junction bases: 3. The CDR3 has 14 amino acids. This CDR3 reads CASRRDRGTYEQYF. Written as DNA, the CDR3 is TGTGCCAGCAGACGGGACAGGGGGACCTACGAGCAGTACTTC. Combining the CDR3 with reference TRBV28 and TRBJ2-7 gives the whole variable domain DVKVTQSSRYLVKRTGEKVFLECVQDMDHENMFWYRQDPGLGLRLIYFSYDVKMKEKGDIPEGYSVSREKKERFSLILESASTNQTSMYLCASRRDRGTYEQYFGPGTRLTVT.

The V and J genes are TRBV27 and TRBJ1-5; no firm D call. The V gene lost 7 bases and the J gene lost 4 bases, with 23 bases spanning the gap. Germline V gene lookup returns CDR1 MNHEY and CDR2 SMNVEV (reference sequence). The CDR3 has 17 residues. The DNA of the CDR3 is TGTGCCAGCACTCCGACGGGCCTCGAAACACTAAATCAGCCCCAGCATTTT. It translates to CASTPTGLETLNQPQHF.

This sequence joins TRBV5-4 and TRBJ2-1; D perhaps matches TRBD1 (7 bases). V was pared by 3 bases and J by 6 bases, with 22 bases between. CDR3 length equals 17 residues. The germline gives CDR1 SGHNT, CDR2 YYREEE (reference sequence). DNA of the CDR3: TGTGCCAGCAGCTCGCGGGACAGAGGTAGCGGCCTCAATGAGCAGTTCTTC. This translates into CASSSRDRGSGLNEQFF.

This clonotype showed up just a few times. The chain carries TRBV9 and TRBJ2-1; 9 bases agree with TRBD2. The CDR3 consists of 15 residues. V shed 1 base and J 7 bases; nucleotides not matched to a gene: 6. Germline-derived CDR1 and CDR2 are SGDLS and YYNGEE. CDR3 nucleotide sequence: TGTGCCAGCAGCGTACATAGCGGGAGATCAAATGAGCAGTTCTTC. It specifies CASSVHSGRSNEQFF.

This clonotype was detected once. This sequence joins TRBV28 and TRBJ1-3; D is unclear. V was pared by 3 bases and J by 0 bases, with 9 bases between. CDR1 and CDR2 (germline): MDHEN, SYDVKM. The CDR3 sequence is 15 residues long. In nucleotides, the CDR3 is TGTGCCAGCAGTTTCCCCAGGAGCTCTGGAAACACCATATATTTT. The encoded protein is CASSFPRSSGNTIYF.

CDR3 DNA: TGCGCCAGCACCCGGGCGGAGGGAACCCCGAACACTGAAGCTTTCTTT. This translates into CASTRAEGTPNTEAFF. This sequence joins TRBV5-1 and TRBJ1-1, with no clear D. The germline gives CDR1 SGHRS, CDR2 YFSETQ. The CDR3 consists of 16 residues. V lost 6 bases and J lost 1, with 19 bases in between.

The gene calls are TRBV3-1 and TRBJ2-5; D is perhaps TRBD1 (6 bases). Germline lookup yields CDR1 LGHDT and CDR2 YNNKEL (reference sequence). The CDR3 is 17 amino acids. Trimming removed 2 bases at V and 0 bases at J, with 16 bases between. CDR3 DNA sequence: TGTGCCAGCAGCCAATTCTATGGACAGCGGTACCAAGAGACCCAGTACTTC. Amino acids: CASSQFYGQRYQETQYF.

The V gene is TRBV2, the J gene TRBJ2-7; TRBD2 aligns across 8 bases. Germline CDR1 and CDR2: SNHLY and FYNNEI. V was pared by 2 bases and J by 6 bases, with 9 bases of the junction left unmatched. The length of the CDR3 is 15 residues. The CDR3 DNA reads TGTGCCAGCAGTGAACCCAGGACGGGAGGGGTCGAGCAGTACGTC. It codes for CASSEPRTGGVEQYV.

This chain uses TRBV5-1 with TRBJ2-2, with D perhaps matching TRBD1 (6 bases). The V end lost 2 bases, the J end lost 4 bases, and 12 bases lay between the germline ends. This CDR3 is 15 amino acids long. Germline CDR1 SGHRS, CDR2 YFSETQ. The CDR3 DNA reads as TGCGCCAGCAGCTTCACAGGGTCGGGCACCGGGGAGCTGTTTTTT. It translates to CASSFTGSGTGELFF.

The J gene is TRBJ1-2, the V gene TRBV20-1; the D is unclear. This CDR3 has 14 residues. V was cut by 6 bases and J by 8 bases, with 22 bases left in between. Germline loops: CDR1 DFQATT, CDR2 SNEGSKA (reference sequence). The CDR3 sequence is CSAETGPRAGGYTF. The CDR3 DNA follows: TGCAGTGCAGAAACCGGCCCCCGGGCGGGAGGCTACACCTTC.

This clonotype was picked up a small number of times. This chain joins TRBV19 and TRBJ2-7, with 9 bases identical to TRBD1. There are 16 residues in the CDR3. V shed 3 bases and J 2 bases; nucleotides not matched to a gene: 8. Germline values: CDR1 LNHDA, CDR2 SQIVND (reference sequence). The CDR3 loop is CASSILLGQGAYEQYF. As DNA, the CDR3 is TGTGCCAGTAGTATTTTGTTGGGACAGGGAGCCTACGAGCAGTACTTC.

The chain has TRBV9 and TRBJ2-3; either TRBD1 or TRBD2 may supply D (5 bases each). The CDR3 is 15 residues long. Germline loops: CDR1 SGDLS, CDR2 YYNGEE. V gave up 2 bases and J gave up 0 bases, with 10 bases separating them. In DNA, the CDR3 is TGTGCCAGCAGCGTGCCGGGACGGAGCACAGATACGCAGTATTTT. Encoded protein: CASSVPGRSTDTQYF.

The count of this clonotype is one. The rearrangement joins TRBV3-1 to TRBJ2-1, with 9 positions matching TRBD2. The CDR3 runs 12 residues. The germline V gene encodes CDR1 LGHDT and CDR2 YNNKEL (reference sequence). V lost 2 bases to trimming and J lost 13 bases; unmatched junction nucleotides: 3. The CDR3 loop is CASSQKTSGQFF. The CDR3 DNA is TGTGCCAGCAGCCAAAAGACTAGCGGACAGTTCTTC.